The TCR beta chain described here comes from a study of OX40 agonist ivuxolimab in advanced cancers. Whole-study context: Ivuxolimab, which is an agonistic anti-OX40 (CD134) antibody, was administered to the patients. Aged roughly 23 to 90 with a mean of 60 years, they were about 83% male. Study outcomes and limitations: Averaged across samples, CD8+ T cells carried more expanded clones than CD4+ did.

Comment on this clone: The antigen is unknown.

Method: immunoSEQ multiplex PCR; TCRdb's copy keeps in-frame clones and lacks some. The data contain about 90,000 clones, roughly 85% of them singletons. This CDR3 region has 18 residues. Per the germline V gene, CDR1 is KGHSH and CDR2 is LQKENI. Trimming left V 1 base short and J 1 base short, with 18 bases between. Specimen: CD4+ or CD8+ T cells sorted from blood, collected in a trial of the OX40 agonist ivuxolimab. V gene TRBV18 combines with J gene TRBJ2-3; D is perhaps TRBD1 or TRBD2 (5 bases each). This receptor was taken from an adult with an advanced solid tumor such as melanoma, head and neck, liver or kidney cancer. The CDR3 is CASSPRARGASGTDTQYF. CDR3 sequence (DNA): TGTGCCAGCTCACCACGGGCTCGAGGGGCTTCGGGCACAGATACGCAGTATTTT.